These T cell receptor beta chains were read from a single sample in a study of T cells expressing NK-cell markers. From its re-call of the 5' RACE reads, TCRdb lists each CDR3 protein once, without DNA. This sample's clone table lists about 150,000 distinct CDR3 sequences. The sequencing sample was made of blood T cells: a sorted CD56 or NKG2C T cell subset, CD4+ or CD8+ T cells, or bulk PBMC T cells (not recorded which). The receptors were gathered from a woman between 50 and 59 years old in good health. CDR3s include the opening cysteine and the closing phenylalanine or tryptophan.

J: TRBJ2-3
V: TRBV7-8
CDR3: CASSPKTDYTDTQYF

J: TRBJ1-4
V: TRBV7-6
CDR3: CASSSRQGTGEKLFF

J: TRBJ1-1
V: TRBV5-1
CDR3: CASSREARGSWTEAFF

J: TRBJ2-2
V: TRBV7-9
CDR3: CASSSTKDHPTGELFF

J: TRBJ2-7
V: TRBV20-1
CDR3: CSARDLGGASYEQYF

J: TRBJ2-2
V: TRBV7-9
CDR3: CAKRGNDAHNTGELFF

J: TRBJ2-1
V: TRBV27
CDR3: CASSSLAGYYNEQFF

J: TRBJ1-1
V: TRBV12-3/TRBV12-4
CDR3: CASKDGTEAFF

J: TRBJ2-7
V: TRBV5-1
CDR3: CASRLVGDPYEQYF

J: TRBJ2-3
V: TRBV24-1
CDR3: CATSDLVEGTDTQYF

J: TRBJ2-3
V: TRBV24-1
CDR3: CATKGPTRGDTQYF

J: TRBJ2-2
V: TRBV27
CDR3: CASRGLAPANTGELFF

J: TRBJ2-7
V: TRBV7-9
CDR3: CASSHPQGFYEQYF

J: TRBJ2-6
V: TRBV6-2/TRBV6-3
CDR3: CASTPRTDGANVLTF

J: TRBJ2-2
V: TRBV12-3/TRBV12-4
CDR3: CASSTGAWNGELFF

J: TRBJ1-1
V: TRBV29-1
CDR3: CSVYTGTEAFF

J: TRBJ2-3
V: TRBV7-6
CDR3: CASSFVNVADTQYF

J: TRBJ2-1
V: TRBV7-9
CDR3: CASSSRAGDNNEQFF

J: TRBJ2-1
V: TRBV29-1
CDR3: CSVEDRRLVGHPLAQMEFF

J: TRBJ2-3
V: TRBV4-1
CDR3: CASSPSTSATDTQYF

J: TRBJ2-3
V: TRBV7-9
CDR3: CASSPWDSLAAYTQYF

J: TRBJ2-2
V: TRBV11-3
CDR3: CASSRDKPTGELFF

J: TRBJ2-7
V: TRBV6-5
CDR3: CASSYYTGPYEQYF

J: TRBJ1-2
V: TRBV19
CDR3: CASSLDRVVGYTF

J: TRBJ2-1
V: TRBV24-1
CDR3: CATSDTPWTSGDTEQFF

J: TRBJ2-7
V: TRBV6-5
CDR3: CASSLGVPGEQYF

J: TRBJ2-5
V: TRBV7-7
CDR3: CASSPSWDTQETQYF

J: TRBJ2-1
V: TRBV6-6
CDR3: CATRGLLAAPEGNEQFF

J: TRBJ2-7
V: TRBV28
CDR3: CASSIRRALSYEQYF

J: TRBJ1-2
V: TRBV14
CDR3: CASSQVQQERNYGYTF

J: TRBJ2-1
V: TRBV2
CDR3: CASSEGLAGVIVEQFF

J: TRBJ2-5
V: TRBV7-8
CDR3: CASSLMTPQETQYF

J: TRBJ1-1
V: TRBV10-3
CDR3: CAISEGRATEAFF

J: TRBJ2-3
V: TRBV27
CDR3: CASSPGVAATDTQYF

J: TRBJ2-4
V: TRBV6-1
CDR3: CASRGTGPLAKNIQYF

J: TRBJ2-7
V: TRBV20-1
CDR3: CSARDTKQGNEQYF

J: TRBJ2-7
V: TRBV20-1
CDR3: CSARAAGQPIYEQYF

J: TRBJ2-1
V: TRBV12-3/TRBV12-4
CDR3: CASSLTGGPGDEQFF

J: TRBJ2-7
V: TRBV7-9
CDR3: CASSRSGSYPYEQYF

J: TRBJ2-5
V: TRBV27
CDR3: CASSYGDSWGPQYF